This T cell receptor beta chain was recorded in a study of T cell repertoires in cytomegalovirus infection. Study-wide background: Well-studied HLA-B-restricted epitopes and recently identified HLA-C-restricted epitopes of CMV were both used in the study.

Worth noting for this clonotype: The antigen remains undetermined.

TCRdb ran MiXCR on the reads and lists one entry per CDR3 protein. The sample lists some 220,000 distinct CDR3 sequences, approximately 38% seen once, with 59% in the top ten. The CDR3 spans 15 residues. Germline CDR1 SGHKS, CDR2 YYEKEE (reference sequence). Trimming removed 4 bases from V and 0 bases from J; junction bases left unmatched: 2. Broader study findings: Within the response measured ex vivo, HLA-C-restricted CMV-specific TCR beta clonotypes were dominant.

This TCR was recovered from a human donor in good health (CMV status not recorded). Some clones in this sample may be carry-over from other donors' samples. The chain links TRBV5-5 to TRBJ2-1; 9 bases are shared with TRBD2. Sequences were derived from CD8+ T cells from cultured PBMCs, sampled from culture after CMV antigen stimulation. CDR3 nucleotides: TGTGCCAGCAGCAGGACTAGCGTCTCCTACAATGAGCAGTTCTTC. It is translated as CASSRTSVSYNEQFF.